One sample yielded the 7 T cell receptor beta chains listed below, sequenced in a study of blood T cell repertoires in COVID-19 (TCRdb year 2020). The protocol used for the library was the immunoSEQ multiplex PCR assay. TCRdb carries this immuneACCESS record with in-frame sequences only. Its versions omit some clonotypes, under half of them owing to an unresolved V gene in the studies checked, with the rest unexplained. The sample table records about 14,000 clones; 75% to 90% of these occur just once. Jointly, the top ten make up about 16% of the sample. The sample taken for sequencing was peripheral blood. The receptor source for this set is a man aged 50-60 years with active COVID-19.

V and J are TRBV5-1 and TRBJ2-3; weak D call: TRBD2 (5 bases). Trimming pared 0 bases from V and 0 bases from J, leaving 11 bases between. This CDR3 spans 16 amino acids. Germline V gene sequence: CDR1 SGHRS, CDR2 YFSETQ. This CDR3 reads CASSLVSSSSTDTQYF. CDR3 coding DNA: TGCGCCAGCAGCTTGGTGTCTAGCAGTAGCACAGATACGCAGTATTTT.

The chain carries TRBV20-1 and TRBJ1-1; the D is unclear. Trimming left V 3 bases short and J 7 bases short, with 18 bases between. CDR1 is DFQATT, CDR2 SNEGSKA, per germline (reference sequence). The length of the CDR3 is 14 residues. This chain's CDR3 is CSASPAGLRIEAFF. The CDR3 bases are TGCAGTGCTAGTCCGGCGGGCCTCAGGATTGAAGCTTTCTTT.

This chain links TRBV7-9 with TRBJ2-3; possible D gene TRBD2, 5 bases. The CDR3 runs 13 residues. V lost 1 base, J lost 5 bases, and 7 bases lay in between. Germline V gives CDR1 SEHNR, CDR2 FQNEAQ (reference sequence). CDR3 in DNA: TGTGCCAGCAGCTTAGGGACTGGAGATACGCAGTATTTT. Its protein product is CASSLGTGDTQYF.

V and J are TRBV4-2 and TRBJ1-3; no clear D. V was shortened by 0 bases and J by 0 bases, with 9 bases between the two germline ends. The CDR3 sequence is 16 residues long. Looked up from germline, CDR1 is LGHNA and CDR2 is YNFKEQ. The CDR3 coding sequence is TGTGCCAGCAGCCAAGATTTTAAGAGCTCTGGAAACACCATATATTTT. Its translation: CASSQDFKSSGNTIYF.

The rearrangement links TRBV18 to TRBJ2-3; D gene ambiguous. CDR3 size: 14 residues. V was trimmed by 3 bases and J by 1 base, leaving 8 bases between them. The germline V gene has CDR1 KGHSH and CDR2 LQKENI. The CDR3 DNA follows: TGTGCCAGCTCACCCCCGAGCGGCACAGATACGCAGTATTTT. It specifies CASSPPSGTDTQYF.

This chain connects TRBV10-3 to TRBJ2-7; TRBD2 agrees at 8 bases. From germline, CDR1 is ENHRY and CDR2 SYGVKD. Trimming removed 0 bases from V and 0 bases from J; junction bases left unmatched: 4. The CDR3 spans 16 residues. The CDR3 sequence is CAISESLAGNSYEQYF. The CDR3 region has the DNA TGTGCCATCAGTGAGTCTCTAGCGGGCAACTCCTACGAGCAGTACTTC.

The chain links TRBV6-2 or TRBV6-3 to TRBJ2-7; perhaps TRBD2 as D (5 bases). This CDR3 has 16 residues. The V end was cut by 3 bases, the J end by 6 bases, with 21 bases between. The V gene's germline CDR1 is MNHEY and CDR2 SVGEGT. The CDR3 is CASSYSGRYPTSEQYF. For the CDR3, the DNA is TGTGCCAGCAGTTATTCCGGTAGATACCCTACTAGCGAGCAGTACTTC.